This T cell receptor beta chain appears in the sequencing data of a study of blood T cell repertoires in COVID-19. The wider study: T cells, B-cell-depleted T cells, or PBMCs provided the cDNA or gDNA that served as material.

Produced via immunoSEQ multiplex PCR; TCRdb's table is partial and in-frame only. The sample shows a few hundred thousand clones, approximately 86% of them seen only once. The sequence derives from a woman in her 70s with COVID-19, enrolled during active disease. Sequenced material: peripheral blood.

Written as DNA, the CDR3 is TGTGCCAGCAGTGGACAGGTTGAAGCTTTCTTT. Encoded protein: CASSGQVEAFF. The rearrangement links TRBV2 to TRBJ1-1; D is possibly TRBD1 (6 bases). This CDR3 has 11 residues. The germline V gene encodes CDR1 SNHLY and CDR2 FYNNEI. V was shortened by 4 bases and J by 7 bases, with 7 bases between the two germline ends.